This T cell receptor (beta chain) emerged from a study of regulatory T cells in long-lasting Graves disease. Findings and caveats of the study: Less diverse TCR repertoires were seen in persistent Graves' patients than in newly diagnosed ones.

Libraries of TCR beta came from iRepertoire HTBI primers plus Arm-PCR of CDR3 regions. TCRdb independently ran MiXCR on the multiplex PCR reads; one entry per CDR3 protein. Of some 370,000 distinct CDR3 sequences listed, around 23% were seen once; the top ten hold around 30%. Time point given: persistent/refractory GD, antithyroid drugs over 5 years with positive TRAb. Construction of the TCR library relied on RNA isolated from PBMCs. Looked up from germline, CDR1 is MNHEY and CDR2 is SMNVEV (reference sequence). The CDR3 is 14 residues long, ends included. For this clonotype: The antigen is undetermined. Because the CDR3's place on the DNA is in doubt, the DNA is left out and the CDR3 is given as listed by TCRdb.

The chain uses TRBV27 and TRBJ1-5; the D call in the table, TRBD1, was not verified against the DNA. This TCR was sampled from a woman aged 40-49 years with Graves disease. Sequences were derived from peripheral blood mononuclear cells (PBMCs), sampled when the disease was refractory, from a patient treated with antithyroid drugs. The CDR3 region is CASSFGQGNQPRHF.